These T cell receptor beta chains were read from a single sample in a study of cytomegalovirus exposure and HLA in healthy donors. The protocol was immunoSEQ multiplex PCR, while the TCRdb copy is restricted to in-frame clones and leaves out a portion. The table shows 150,000 to 200,000 clones, with 85% occurring only once. Specimen: PBMCs. The receptors here all came from a man aged 30 to 39 in good health and CMV-seropositive. Each CDR3 is given without its conserved first and last residue.

>TRBV2|TRBJ2-1
ASTLSSGANDEQF
>TRBV15|TRBJ1-5
ATSIPAEPQH
>TRBV30|TRBJ2-1
AWSQSGRYNEQF
>TRBV25-1|TRBJ2-5
ASSEYGLAGSETQY
>TRBV18|TRBJ1-5
ASSPDLSGRDHQPQH
>TRBV11-2|TRBJ1-5
ASSLGQARPQH
>TRBV7-6|TRBJ2-5
ASSGRLAGVRETQY
>TRBV6-1|TRBJ2-7
ASNEWDTTTYEQY
>TRBV5-5|TRBJ1-2
ASSLHPQSTYGYT
>TRBV15|TRBJ2-1
ATSPNRGRVSF
>TRBV9|TRBJ1-2
ASSESQGGNYGYT
>TRBV10-2|TRBJ1-1
ASTGAGTEAF